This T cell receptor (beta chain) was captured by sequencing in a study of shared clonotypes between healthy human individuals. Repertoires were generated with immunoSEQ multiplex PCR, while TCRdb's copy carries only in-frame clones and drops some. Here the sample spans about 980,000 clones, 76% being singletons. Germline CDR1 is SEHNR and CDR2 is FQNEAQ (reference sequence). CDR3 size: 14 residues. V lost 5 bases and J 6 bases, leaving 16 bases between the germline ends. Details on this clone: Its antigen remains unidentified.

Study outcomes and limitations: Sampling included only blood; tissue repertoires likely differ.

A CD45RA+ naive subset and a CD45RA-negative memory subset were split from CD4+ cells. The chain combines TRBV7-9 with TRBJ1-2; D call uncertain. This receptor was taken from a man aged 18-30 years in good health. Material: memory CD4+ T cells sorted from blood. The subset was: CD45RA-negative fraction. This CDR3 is CASSLSRAMDGYTF. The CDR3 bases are TGTGCCAGCAGCCTAAGTCGGGCAATGGATGGCTACACCTTC.